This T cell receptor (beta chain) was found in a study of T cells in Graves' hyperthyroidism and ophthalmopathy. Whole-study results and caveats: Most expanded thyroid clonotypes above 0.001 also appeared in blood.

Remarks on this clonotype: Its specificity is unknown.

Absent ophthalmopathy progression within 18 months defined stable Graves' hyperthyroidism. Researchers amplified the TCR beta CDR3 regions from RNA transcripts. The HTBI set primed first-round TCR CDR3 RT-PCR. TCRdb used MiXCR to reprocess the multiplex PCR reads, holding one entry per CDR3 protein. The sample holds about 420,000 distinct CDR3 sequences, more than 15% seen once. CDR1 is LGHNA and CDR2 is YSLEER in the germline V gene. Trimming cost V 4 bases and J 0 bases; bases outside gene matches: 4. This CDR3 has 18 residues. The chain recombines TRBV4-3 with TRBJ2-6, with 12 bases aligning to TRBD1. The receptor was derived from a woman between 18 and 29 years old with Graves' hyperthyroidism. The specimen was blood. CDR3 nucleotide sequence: TGCGCCAGCAGCCGGGACAGGGGGCCAGACTCTGGGGCCAACGTCCTGACTTTC. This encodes CASSRDRGPDSGANVLTF.